The 5 T cell receptor beta chains given below trace back to one sample, sequenced in a study of blood T cell repertoires in COVID-19. Method: immunoSEQ multiplex PCR; TCRdb's copy keeps in-frame clones and lacks some. The data contain tens of thousands of clones, approximately 80% of them singletons. Source material: peripheral blood. The receptors were gathered from a man aged 25 to 40 with COVID-19, enrolled during active disease.

V gene TRBV19 combines with J gene TRBJ1-1; 8 positions match TRBD1. CDR1 LNHDA and CDR2 SQIVND come from the germline V gene (reference sequence). Trimming removed 7 bases from V and 3 bases from J; junction bases left unmatched: 7. This CDR3 is 14 amino acids long. The CDR3 DNA is TGTGCCAGTACAGGGGGCTTCGGGTACACTGAAGCTTTCTTT. Protein: CASTGGFGYTEAFF.

The V call is TRBV7-2, the J call TRBJ2-3; D unclear. V shed 5 bases and J shed 5 bases, with 8 bases lying between them. This CDR3 spans 12 amino acids. In germline, CDR1 is SGHTA, CDR2 FQGNSA. The CDR3 loop is CASSLNGDTQYF. The DNA for the CDR3 is TGTGCCAGCAGCCTAAACGGAGATACGCAGTATTTT.

V gene TRBV6-2 or TRBV6-3 combines with J gene TRBJ2-1, with 9 nucleotides matching TRBD2. The CDR3 consists of 15 residues. CDR1 is MNHEY and CDR2 is SVGEGT in the germline V gene. V was clipped by 3 bases and J by 3 bases; unmatched bases: 3. CDR3 region: CASSYSGRDYNEQFF. The CDR3 coding sequence is TGTGCCAGCAGTTATAGCGGGAGAGACTACAATGAGCAGTTCTTC.

The genes are TRBV18 and TRBJ2-7; TRBD1 might be the D (6 bases). This CDR3 is 14 amino acids long. Trimming stripped 6 bases from V and 2 bases from J, with 14 bases between. CDR1 and CDR2 from the germline V gene are KGHSH and LQKENI. The CDR3 nucleotides are TGTGCCAGCTCGTCCCGGGACACCCCCTACGAGCAGTACTTC. Its protein product is CASSSRDTPYEQYF.

The CDR3 loop is CASSQVGQGEGQPQHF. As DNA, the CDR3 is TGCGCCAGCAGCCAAGTGGGACAGGGCGAAGGTCAGCCCCAGCATTTT. V usage is TRBV4-1 and J usage is TRBJ1-5, with TRBD1 matching over 9 bases. From germline, CDR1 is MGHRA and CDR2 YSYEKL. V was pared by 1 base and J by 6 bases, with 7 bases of the junction left unmatched. CDR3 length: 16 amino acids.